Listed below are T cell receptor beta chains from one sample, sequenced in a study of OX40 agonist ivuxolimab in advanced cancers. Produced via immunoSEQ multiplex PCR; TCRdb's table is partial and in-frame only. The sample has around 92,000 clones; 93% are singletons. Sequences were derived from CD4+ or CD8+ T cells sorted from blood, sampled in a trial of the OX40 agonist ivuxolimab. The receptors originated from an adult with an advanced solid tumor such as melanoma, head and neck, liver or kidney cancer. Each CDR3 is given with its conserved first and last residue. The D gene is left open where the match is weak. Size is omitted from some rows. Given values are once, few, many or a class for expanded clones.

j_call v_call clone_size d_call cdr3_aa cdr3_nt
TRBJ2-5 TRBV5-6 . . CASSLTGFETQYF TGTGCCAGCAGCTTGACAGGGTTCGAGACCCAGTACTTC
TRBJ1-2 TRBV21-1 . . CASSKAHWTTELYGYTF TGTGCCAGCAGCAAAGCGCATTGGACAACTGAGCTCTATGGCTACACCTTC
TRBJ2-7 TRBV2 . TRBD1 CASSERQGATYEQYF TGTGCCAGCAGTGAAAGACAGGGGGCCACCTACGAGCAGTACTTC
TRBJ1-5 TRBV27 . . CASSLLAVNQPQHF TGTGCCAGCAGTTTATTGGCAGTAAATCAGCCCCAGCATTTT
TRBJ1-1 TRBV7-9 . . CASSLGRAAPEAFF TGTGCCAGCAGTCTAGGGCGAGCGGCTCCTGAAGCTTTCTTT
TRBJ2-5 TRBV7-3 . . CASSLTPGVETQYF TGTGCCAGCAGCTTAACCCCAGGGGTAGAGACCCAGTACTTC
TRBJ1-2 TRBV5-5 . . CASSFGRGDYGYTF TGTGCCAGCAGCTTTGGCAGGGGAGACTATGGCTACACCTTC
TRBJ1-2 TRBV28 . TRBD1 CATRGTGGVDYGYTF TGTGCCACCAGGGGGACAGGGGGTGTGGACTATGGCTACACCTTC
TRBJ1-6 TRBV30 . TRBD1 CALQGANSPLHF TGTGCCTTACAGGGGGCGAATTCACCCCTCCACTTT
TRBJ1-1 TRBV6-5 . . CASSYRRGYTEAFF TGTGCCAGCAGTTACCGGAGGGGGTACACTGAAGCTTTCTTT
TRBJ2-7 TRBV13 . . CASSHTTYEQYF TGTGCCAGCAGCCACACAACCTACGAGCAGTACTTC
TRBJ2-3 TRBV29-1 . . CSAIQGTDTQYF TGCAGCGCGATACAGGGCACAGATACGCAGTATTTT
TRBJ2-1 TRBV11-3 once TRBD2 CASSVSGDLSYNEQFF TGTGCCAGCAGCGTCAGCGGGGACCTCTCCTACAATGAGCAGTTCTTC
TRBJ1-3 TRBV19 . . CASSKADTSGNTIYF TGTGCCAGTAGTAAGGCAGACACCTCTGGAAACACCATATATTTT
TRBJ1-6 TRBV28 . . CASSFRGNSPLHF TGTGCCAGCAGTTTTCGAGGGAATTCACCCCTCCACTTT
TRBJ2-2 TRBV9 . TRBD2 CASSVTSGGAVGELFF TGTGCCAGCAGCGTCACCAGCGGGGGGGCGGTCGGGGAGCTGTTTTTT
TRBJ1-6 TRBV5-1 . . CASSLGQGGWNSPLHF TGCGCCAGCAGCTTGGGGCAGGGAGGTTGGAATTCACCCCTCCACTTT
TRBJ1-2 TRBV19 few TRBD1 CASSSTGDTYGYTF TGTGCCAGTAGTTCTACAGGGGACACCTATGGCTACACCTTC
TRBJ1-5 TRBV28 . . CASSRSDRFYQPQHF TGTGCCAGCAGTCGATCCGACAGGTTCTATCAGCCCCAGCATTTT
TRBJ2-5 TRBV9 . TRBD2 CASSVGGLEQETQYF TGTGCCAGCAGCGTAGGAGGACTAGAACAAGAGACCCAGTACTTC
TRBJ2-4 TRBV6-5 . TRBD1 CASSYLPGQQNIQYF TGTGCCAGCAGTTATCTCCCGGGACAGCAAAACATTCAGTACTTC
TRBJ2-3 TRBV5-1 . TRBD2 CASSYAGVSGADTQYF TGCGCCAGCAGTTATGCGGGGGTCAGCGGGGCAGATACGCAGTATTTT
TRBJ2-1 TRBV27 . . CASSLRPRGNNEQFF TGTGCCAGCAGTTTAAGGCCTAGGGGAAACAATGAGCAGTTCTTC
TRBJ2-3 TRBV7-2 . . CASSLVNWGTDTQYF TGTGCCAGCAGCTTAGTTAACTGGGGCACAGATACGCAGTATTTT
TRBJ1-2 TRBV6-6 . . CASSFLDVDYGYTF TGTGCCAGCAGTTTCCTGGACGTAGACTATGGCTACACCTTC
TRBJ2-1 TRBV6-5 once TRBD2 CASSYSRGGLNEQFF TGTGCCAGCAGTTACTCGCGGGGGGGGCTCAATGAGCAGTTCTTC
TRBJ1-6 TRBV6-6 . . CASSPPNSPLHF TGTGCCAGCAGCCCGCCGAATTCACCCCTCCACTTT
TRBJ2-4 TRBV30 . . CAWSVVWGSKNIQYF TGTGCCTGGAGTGTAGTGTGGGGTTCCAAAAACATTCAGTACTTC
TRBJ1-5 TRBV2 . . CASSGQGDQPQHF TGTGCCAGCAGTGGGCAGGGTGATCAGCCCCAGCATTTT
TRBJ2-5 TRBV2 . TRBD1 CASSEEGTGKETQYF TGTGCCAGCAGTGAGGAGGGGACAGGGAAAGAGACCCAGTACTTC
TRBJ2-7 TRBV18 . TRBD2 CASSNLQSSGSSYEQYF TGTGCCAGCTCTAACCTTCAGTCCAGCGGGAGCTCCTACGAGCAGTACTTC
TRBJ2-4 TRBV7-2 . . CASSPGAAENIQYF TGTGCCAGCAGCCCAGGGGCGGCGGAAAACATTCAGTACTTC
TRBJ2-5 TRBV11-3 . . CASSLGWQETQYF TGTGCCAGCAGCTTAGGATGGCAAGAGACCCAGTACTTC
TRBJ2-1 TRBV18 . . CASSPGLNNEQFF TGTGCCAGCTCACCGGGGCTCAACAATGAGCAGTTCTTC
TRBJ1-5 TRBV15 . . CATSSRSGSGQPQHF TGTGCCACCAGCAGTAGGTCGGGGAGCGGTCAGCCCCAGCATTTT
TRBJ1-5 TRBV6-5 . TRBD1 CASSRDSYSNQPQHF TGTGCCAGCAGTAGGGACAGCTATAGCAATCAGCCCCAGCATTTT
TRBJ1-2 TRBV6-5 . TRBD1 CASSYSPGQGVDGYTF TGTGCCAGCAGTTACTCCCCTGGCCAGGGGGTGGATGGCTACACCTTC
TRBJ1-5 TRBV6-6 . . CASSQWQQPQHF TGTGCCAGCAGCCAATGGCAGCAGCCCCAGCATTTT
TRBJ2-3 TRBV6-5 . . CASSYDNTDTQYF TGTGCCAGCAGTTACGACAACACAGATACGCAGTATTTT
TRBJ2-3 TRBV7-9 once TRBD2 CASSIPGTSGGRQYF TGTGCCAGCAGCATTCCCGGGACTAGCGGGGGGAGGCAGTATTTT
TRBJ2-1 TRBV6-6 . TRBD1 CASSPQRQGSEQFF TGTGCCAGCAGCCCCCAACGACAGGGGTCTGAGCAGTTCTTC
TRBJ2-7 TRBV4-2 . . CASSRALLSYYEQYF TGTGCCAGCAGCCGTGCGTTGCTATCCTACTACGAGCAGTACTTC
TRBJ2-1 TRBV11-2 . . CASSLVVGGQFF TGTGCCAGCAGCTTAGTGGTGGGAGGGCAGTTCTTC
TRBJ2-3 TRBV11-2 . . CASRTYFAGATDTQYF TGTGCCAGCAGAACATACTTCGCGGGGGCGACAGATACGCAGTATTTT
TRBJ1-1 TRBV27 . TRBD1 CASSQWDRGTEAFF TGTGCCAGCAGTCAGTGGGACAGGGGGACTGAAGCTTTCTTT
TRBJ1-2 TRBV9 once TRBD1 CASSVGTGGYYGYTF TGTGCCAGCAGCGTAGGGACAGGGGGCTACTATGGCTACACCTTC
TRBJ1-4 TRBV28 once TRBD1 CASSSGQDFNEKLFF TGTGCCAGCAGTTCCGGACAGGACTTTAATGAAAAACTGTTTTTT
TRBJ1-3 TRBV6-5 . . CASSYSIQTQGNTIYF TGTGCCAGCAGTTACTCGATTCAGACTCAGGGAAACACCATATATTTT
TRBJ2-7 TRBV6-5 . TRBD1 CASSYSTGTYEQYF TGTGCCAGCAGTTACTCGACAGGGACCTACGAGCAGTACTTC
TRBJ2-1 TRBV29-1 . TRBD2 CSVVGGLAVYNEQFF TGCAGCGTTGTGGGCGGACTAGCGGTATACAATGAGCAGTTCTTC
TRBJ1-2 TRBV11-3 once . CASSLVGYGYTF TGTGCCAGCAGCCTCGTTGGGTATGGCTACACCTTC
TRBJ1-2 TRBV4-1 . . CASSASGSTHTANYGYTF TGCGCCAGCAGTGCATCCGGGTCTACTCATACCGCTAACTATGGCTACACCTTC
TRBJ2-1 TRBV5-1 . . CASSLAGGQASEQFF TGCGCCAGCAGCTTGGCGGGAGGACAGGCCAGCGAGCAGTTCTTC
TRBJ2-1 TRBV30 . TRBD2 CAWSGPGAGGYYNEQFF TGTGCCTGGAGCGGCCCTGGGGCGGGGGGGTACTACAATGAGCAGTTCTTC
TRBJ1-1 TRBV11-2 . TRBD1 CASSPDRVGTEAFF TGTGCCAGCAGCCCAGACAGGGTCGGAACTGAAGCTTTCTTT
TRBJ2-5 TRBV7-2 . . CASSLDPKKTQYF TGTGCCAGCAGCCTGGACCCCAAAAAGACCCAGTACTTC
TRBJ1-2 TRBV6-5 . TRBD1 CAGSWTGRRDGYTF TGTGCCGGATCCTGGACAGGGAGGCGGGATGGCTACACCTTC